This T cell receptor beta chain was sequenced for a study of cytomegalovirus exposure and HLA in healthy donors. Points from the study as a whole: Common viral pathogens seemed to be connected with several of the most significant clusters, according to a later analysis. Most TCR beta V segments were productive about 90% or about 30% of the time in an earlier analysis.

Concerning this clone: Its antigen is still unknown.

In the PCR, 60 Vbeta and 13 Jbeta primers were used. Here immunoSEQ multiplex PCR was the method, and the copy in TCRdb shows in-frame clones only, minus some. The sample holds about 160,000 clones, roughly 78% seen once. Germline loops: CDR1 SGHDT, CDR2 YYEEEE. This CDR3 comprises 15 residues. V was clipped by 7 bases and J by 5 bases; unmatched bases: 14. Sequencing was done on a sample of PBMCs. The chain uses TRBV5-6 and TRBJ2-5; 7 bases match TRBD1. This sequence was found in a man in his forties or fifties in good health and CMV-seronegative. CDR3 amino acids: CASHTGAHPGETQYF. CDR3 nucleotide sequence: TGTGCCAGCCATACAGGGGCTCATCCCGGGGAGACCCAGTACTTC.